This T cell receptor beta chain was documented in a study of T-cell reconstitution after alpha-beta-depleted transplantation in children. Library preparation (for TCRbeta) was performed with unique molecular identifiers. TCRdb re-called the PCR reads through MiXCR, storing one row per CDR3 protein. The sample records approximately 250,000 distinct CDR3 sequences, 9.7% being singletons. Many counts were recorded for this clonotype. Germline CDR1 and CDR2: ENHRY and SYGVKD. CDR3 length: 12 residues. V lost 10 bases and J lost 6, with 10 bases in between. The sequencing used PBMCs from the stem cell graft donor, collected from the stem cell graft. The J gene is TRBJ1-6, the V gene TRBV10-3; D is unclear. The clonotype originates from a human donor who donated a stem cell graft to a child with SCID. CDR3 residues: CATALGNSPLHF. The CDR3 DNA sequence: TGTGCCACAGCCCTGGGTAATTCACCCCTCCACTTT.